This TCR beta chain was observed in a study of blood T cell repertoires in COVID-19. Trimming removed 8 bases at V and 4 bases at J, with 18 bases between. The germline gives CDR1 MNHEY, CDR2 SVGAGI. The CDR3 consists of 15 residues. Profiled with immunoSEQ multiplex PCR; TCRdb holds only in-frame clones, not every one. In the table there are approximately 400,000 clones, about 80% of which are singletons. Sample: peripheral blood. The rearrangement joins TRBV6-5 to TRBJ2-1; possibly TRBD2 for D (6 bases). The TCR originated in a human donor with acute or convalescent COVID-19. The donor label of this sample is uncertain. The CDR3 spells CASGQPRAGYNEQFF. The CDR3 nucleotides read TGTGCCAGCGGACAACCCCGGGCGGGGTACAATGAGCAGTTCTTC.